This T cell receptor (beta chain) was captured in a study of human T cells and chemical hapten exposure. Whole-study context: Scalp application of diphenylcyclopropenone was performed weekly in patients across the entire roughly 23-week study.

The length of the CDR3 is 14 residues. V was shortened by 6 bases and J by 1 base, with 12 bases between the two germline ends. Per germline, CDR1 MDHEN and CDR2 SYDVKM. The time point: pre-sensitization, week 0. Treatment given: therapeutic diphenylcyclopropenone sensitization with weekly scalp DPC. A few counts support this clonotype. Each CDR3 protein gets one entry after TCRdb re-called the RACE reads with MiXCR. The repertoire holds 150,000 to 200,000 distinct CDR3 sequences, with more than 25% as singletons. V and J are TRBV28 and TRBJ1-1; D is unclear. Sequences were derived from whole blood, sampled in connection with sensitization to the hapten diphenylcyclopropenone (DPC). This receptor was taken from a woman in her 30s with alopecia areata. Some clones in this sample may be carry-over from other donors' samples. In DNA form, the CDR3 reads TGTGCCAGCAGGAATACACGGGAGAACACTGAAGCTTTCTTT. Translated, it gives CASRNTRENTEAFF.